These T cell receptor beta chains were read from a single sample in a study of lymphopenia after photon versus proton radiotherapy. Profiling relied on immunoSEQ multiplex PCR, and the TCRdb table lists in-frame clones only, not all of them. The sample holds 65,000 to 90,000 clones, about nine tenths seen once. The starting material was peripheral blood, obtained from a patient treated with photon-based radiotherapy. These receptor sequences come from a woman in her 40s with cholangiocarcinoma. Each CDR3 is given with its conserved first and last residue. A D gene is named only where the DNA matches it firmly. Clone size appears in some rows only: once, few, many, or a class for an expanded clone.

>.|.|TRBV2|TRBJ2-1
CASSGAGAPESEQFF
TGTGCCAGCAGTGGGGCCGGGGCGCCGGAATCAGAGCAGTTCTTC
>.|.|TRBV2|TRBJ1-4
CASRSTVATNEKLFF
TGTGCCAGCAGGAGCACAGTTGCAACTAATGAAAAACTGTTTTTT
>TRBD2|.|TRBV27|TRBJ2-1
CASSLSSGSGNEQFF
TGTGCCAGCAGTTTATCTAGCGGGAGTGGAAATGAGCAGTTCTTC
>.|.|TRBV11-3|TRBJ2-7
CASSPQGISEQYF
TGTGCCAGCAGCCCCCAGGGTATCAGCGAGCAGTACTTC
>.|once|TRBV5-4|TRBJ2-7
CASSLVPGPSYEQYF
TGTGCCAGCAGCTTAGTTCCAGGGCCCTCTTACGAGCAGTACTTC
>TRBD1|.|TRBV2|TRBJ1-2
CASSTGTGGGGYTF
TGTGCCAGCAGTACCGGGACAGGGGGAGGTGGCTACACCTTC
>TRBD1|.|TRBV30|TRBJ1-4
CAWMPGTGFSNEKLFF
TGTGCCTGGATGCCCGGGACAGGGTTCTCTAATGAAAAACTGTTTTTT
>TRBD2|.|TRBV7-2|TRBJ2-7
CASSLVGASGATYEQYF
TGTGCCAGCAGCTTAGTTGGGGCTAGCGGGGCTACCTACGAGCAGTACTTC
>TRBD1|.|TRBV27|TRBJ2-2
CASRWDRATGELFF
TGTGCCAGCAGATGGGACAGAGCCACCGGGGAGCTGTTTTTT
>TRBD1|.|TRBV19|TRBJ1-1
CASSTTTGRNEAFF
TGTGCCAGTAGTACGACGACAGGGCGGAATGAAGCTTTCTTT
>TRBD1|.|TRBV29-1|TRBJ2-2
CSVSKGAVNTGELFF
TGCAGCGTGAGCAAGGGGGCAGTTAACACCGGGGAGCTGTTTTTT
>.|once|TRBV14|TRBJ2-7
CASSRDAYEQYF
TGTGCCAGCAGCCGGGACGCCTACGAGCAGTACTTC
>.|.|TRBV4-2|TRBJ1-2
CASSQDRASYGYTF
TGTGCCAGCAGCCAAGATAGGGCCAGCTATGGCTACACCTTC
>.|.|TRBV28|TRBJ2-1
CASSLLYADEQFF
TGTGCCAGCAGTTTATTATACGCGGATGAGCAGTTCTTC
>TRBD1|.|TRBV4-3|TRBJ1-1
CASSQDIQGNRIRDTEAFF
TGCGCCAGCAGCCAAGACATACAGGGGAATCGTATTAGGGACACTGAAGCTTTCTTT
>.|once|TRBV30|TRBJ2-7
CAWSMGGNEQYF
TGTGCCTGGAGTATGGGCGGGAACGAGCAGTACTTC
>TRBD1|.|TRBV27|TRBJ2-4
CASSGDSYLNIQYF
TGTGCCAGCAGTGGGGACAGCTATTTGAACATTCAGTACTTC
>.|.|TRBV18|TRBJ1-1
CASSISETLGTEAFF
TGTGCCAGCTCTATATCAGAGACCCTTGGGACTGAAGCTTTCTTT
>.|.|TRBV10-2|TRBJ1-6
CASRTENNNSPLHF
TGCGCCAGCCGGACGGAGAATAATAATTCACCCCTCCACTTT
>.|.|TRBV19|TRBJ1-3
CASTSWGNTIYF
TGTGCCAGTACCTCATGGGGAAACACCATATATTTT
>.|.|TRBV7-2|TRBJ1-2
CASSLRGETSYTF
TGTGCCAGCAGCTTAAGGGGGGAGACTAGCTACACCTTC
>.|.|TRBV30|TRBJ2-1
CACYRPGVNEQFF
TGTGCCTGCTACCGCCCGGGAGTAAATGAGCAGTTCTTC
>.|.|TRBV6-5|TRBJ1-4
CASSGQGNEKLFF
TGTGCCAGCTCAGGGCAGGGTAATGAAAAACTGTTTTTT
>.|.|TRBV5-6|TRBJ2-7
CASSWPGTHTYEQYF
TGTGCCAGCAGCTGGCCAGGGACGCATACCTACGAGCAGTACTTC
>.|once|TRBV18|TRBJ2-3
CASSPPDSGTDTQYF
TGTGCCAGCTCACCACCGGATTCCGGCACAGATACGCAGTATTTT
>.|.|TRBV13|TRBJ1-1
CASSLRRGNTEAFF
TGTGCCAGCAGCTTAAGGCGAGGGAACACTGAAGCTTTCTTT
>.|.|TRBV15|TRBJ2-1
CATGQERTYNEQFF
TGTGCCACCGGCCAGGAGCGTACCTACAATGAGCAGTTCTTC
>TRBD1|.|TRBV5-1|TRBJ2-2
CASTKRTGPFANTGELFF
TGCGCCAGCACCAAAAGGACAGGACCCTTCGCGAACACCGGGGAGCTGTTTTTT
>.|.|TRBV9|TRBJ1-1
CASSVWEVGEAFF
TGTGCCAGCAGCGTATGGGAGGTGGGTGAAGCTTTCTTT
>TRBD2|.|TRBV4-3|TRBJ2-7
CASSQDRLAGYEQYF
TGCGCCAGCAGCCAAGATCGACTAGCGGGCTACGAGCAGTACTTC
>TRBD2|.|TRBV4-2|TRBJ2-2
CASSQDLMLAGATGELFF
TGTGCCAGCAGCCAAGATTTGATGCTAGCGGGAGCCACCGGGGAGCTGTTTTTT
>.|.|TRBV9|TRBJ2-5
CASSQTAGGQETQYF
TGTGCCAGCAGCCAAACCGCTGGCGGCCAAGAGACCCAGTACTTC
>.|.|TRBV5-8|TRBJ1-1
CASFELAKAFF
TGTGCCAGCTTCGAACTTGCAAAAGCTTTCTTT
>.|once|TRBV27|TRBJ1-6
CASSTPGGYNSPLHF
TGTGCCAGCAGTACCCCCGGGGGCTATAATTCACCCCTCCACTTT
>.|.|TRBV7-3|TRBJ1-1
CASSLTPGKTAFF
TGTGCCAGCAGCTTAACCCCCGGGAAAACGGCTTTCTTT
>.|once|TRBV5-1|TRBJ1-1
CASSRADKNTEAFF
TGCGCCAGCAGCCGTGCCGATAAGAACACTGAAGCTTTCTTT
>TRBD1|.|TRBV5-1|TRBJ2-1
CASSNAGTAYNEQFF
TGCGCCAGCAGCAACGCCGGGACAGCCTACAATGAGCAGTTCTTC
>.|.|TRBV19|TRBJ1-5
CASKGQGLQPQHF
TGTGCCAGTAAAGGGCAGGGGCTACAGCCCCAGCATTTT
>.|once|TRBV10-1|TRBJ1-4
CASSESTGNEKLFF
TGCGCCAGCAGTGAGTCGACCGGTAATGAAAAACTGTTTTTT
>.|.|TRBV4-2|TRBJ1-2
CASSQALDRANYGYTF
TGTGCCAGCAGCCAAGCCCTGGACAGAGCGAACTATGGCTACACCTTC
>.|.|TRBV28|TRBJ1-1
CASRTSNTEAFF
TGTGCCAGCAGGACCTCAAACACTGAAGCTTTCTTT
>TRBD2|.|TRBV4-2|TRBJ2-7
CASSQDLQTSGLSYEQYF
TGTGCCAGCAGCCAAGATCTGCAGACTAGCGGGTTATCCTACGAGCAGTACTTC
>.|few|TRBV28|TRBJ2-4
CASSLGGAGKRIQYF
TGTGCCAGCAGCCTCGGTGGGGCAGGGAAGCGCATTCAGTACTTC
>.|.|TRBV21-1|TRBJ1-5
CASSLTCRGLNQPQHF
TGTGCCAGCAGCCTAACTTGCCGGGGGCTAAATCAGCCCCAGCATTTT
>TRBD1|.|TRBV18|TRBJ2-1
CASSPPAGGMGYNEQFF
TGTGCCAGCTCACCACCTGCAGGGGGCATGGGCTACAATGAGCAGTTCTTC
>TRBD2|.|TRBV11-3|TRBJ2-3
CASSLALAGMSDTQYF
TGTGCCAGCAGCTTGGCTCTAGCGGGAATGTCAGATACGCAGTATTTT
>.|.|TRBV7-9|TRBJ1-1
CASSLWRGHNTEAFF
TGTGCCAGCAGCTTATGGCGGGGTCATAACACTGAAGCTTTCTTT
>.|.|TRBV28|TRBJ1-1
CASSSNTEAFF
TGTGCCAGCAGTTCAAACACTGAAGCTTTCTTT
>.|few|TRBV5-1|TRBJ1-2
CASSLAGTGGGYTF
TGCGCCAGCAGCTTGGCGGGTACAGGCGGAGGCTACACCTTC